This T cell receptor (beta chain) stems from a study of blood T cells in healthy people across ages. Together with a sample-barcoded 5' primer, a J-beta primer mix was included in a second PCR lasting about 6 to 11 cycles. TCRdb re-called the 5' RACE reads through MiXCR, storing one row per CDR3 protein. Seen here are about 1,500,000 distinct CDR3 sequences, approximately 38% observed once, and the top ten hold roughly 8.2%. V was shortened by 4 bases and J by 7 bases, with 16 bases between the two germline ends. The CDR3 is made up of 15 amino acids. Germline CDR1 reads MNHEY; CDR2 reads SVGEGT. This TCR derives from a woman under 30 in good health. V gene TRBV6-2 or TRBV6-3 combines with J gene TRBJ2-2; a possible D gene is TRBD2 (5 bases). Sequenced material: blood. This CDR3 is CASSSQKTRGGELFF. In DNA form, the CDR3 reads TGTGCCAGCAGTTCCCAAAAAACCCGGGGCGGGGAGCTGTTTTTT.